This T cell receptor beta chain appears in the sequencing data of a study of Graves' ophthalmopathy and Graves' hyperthyroidism. A word on this clonotype: Its antigen is unidentified. A read error may be the cause here, since a much bigger clone is one base away.

Study-level findings and limits: The 13-signature model separated ophthalmopathy from stable hyperthyroidism at just under 90% sensitivity and almost 83% specificity.

V lost 4 bases to trimming and J lost 5 bases; unmatched junction nucleotides: 15. The CDR3 sequence is 19 residues long. Germline assignment: CDR1 SGHNT and CDR2 YYREEE (reference sequence). CDR3 regions of TCR beta were amplified from RNA transcripts. First-round RT-PCR used HTBI primers; second-round multiplex PCR followed. TCRdb itself ran the multiplex PCR reads through MiXCR, one entry per CDR3 protein. The repertoire holds around 520,000 distinct CDR3 sequences, with roughly 39% as singletons. The receptor was isolated from an adult man with Graves' hyperthyroidism. The V and J genes are TRBV5-4 and TRBJ2-5, with 15 bases aligning to TRBD2. Sequenced input: peripheral blood or thyroid tissue (not recorded which). CDR3 in DNA: TGTGCCAGCAGCCCATCACCCTGGACTAGCGGGAGGGCCAGGGAGACCCAGTACTTC. Translating gives CASSPSPWTSGRARETQYF.